These 11 T cell receptor beta chains were sequenced from one sample in a study of T cell repertoires in cytomegalovirus infection. TCRdb re-called the reads with MiXCR, one entry per CDR3 protein. The table includes around 740,000 distinct CDR3 sequences, 35% detected once. Sequenced material: PBMCs. Receptor source: a human donor in good health (CMV status not recorded). Some clones in this sample may be carry-over from other donors' samples.

This clonotype was found a few times. The rearrangement links TRBV9 to TRBJ2-1; D gene unclear. The V gene lost 0 bases and the J gene lost 4 bases, with 5 bases spanning the gap. Per germline, CDR1 SGDLS and CDR2 YYNGEE. The CDR3 covers 13 residues. CDR3 coding DNA: TGTGCCAGCAGCGTAGCTCAGTACAATGAGCAGTTCTTC. The encoded protein is CASSVAQYNEQFF.

The chain joins TRBV6-2 or TRBV6-3 to TRBJ1-4; no clear D. Germline CDR1 and CDR2: MNHEY and SVGEGT. The CDR3 has 16 amino acids. V was clipped by 2 bases and J by 5 bases, with 15 bases between them. The CDR3 spells CASSYIFARKNEKLFF. Here the CDR3 DNA reads TGTGCCAGCAGTTACATCTTTGCTCGGAAGAATGAAAAACTGTTTTTT.

The chain uses TRBV6-5 and TRBJ2-1; the match to TRBD2 covers 9 bases. Germline assignment: CDR1 MNHEY and CDR2 SVGAGI. The CDR3 length is 16 residues. The ends lost 0 bases at V and 5 bases at J; junction bases unmatched: 5. The CDR3 DNA follows: TGTGCCAGCAGTTACTCGTTTAGCGGGAGCCACAATGAGCAGTTCTTC. Its translation is CASSYSFSGSHNEQFF.

The chain has TRBV10-3 and TRBJ2-2; D may be TRBD1 (6 bases). The CDR3 spans 15 residues. The germline gives CDR1 ENHRY, CDR2 SYGVKD. V was cut by 6 bases and J by 0 bases, with 11 bases left in between. The CDR3 sequence: CAIRGQSSNTGELFF. Here the CDR3 DNA reads TGTGCCATCAGAGGACAGTCCTCGAACACCGGGGAGCTGTTTTTT.

The sample holds a few counts of this clonotype. This rearrangement joins TRBV27 to TRBJ2-7; D is tentatively TRBD1 or TRBD2 (5 bases each). Germline CDR1 reads MNHEY; CDR2 reads SMNVEV (reference sequence). CDR3 length equals 15 residues. V was cut by 4 bases and J by 2 bases, with 15 bases left in between. CDR3 nucleotide sequence: TGTGCCAGCAGTTCCCCCCGGAGAGGGGCCTACGAGCAGTACTTC. This encodes CASSSPRRGAYEQYF.

This clonotype occurred many times. The CDR3 DNA sequence: TGTGCCAGCAGCTCGGACGCGTTCCATCAGCCCCAGCATTTT. The encoded protein is CASSSDAFHQPQHF. This sequence joins TRBV7-9 and TRBJ1-5, with D hard to call. Germline values: CDR1 SEHNR, CDR2 FQNEAQ (reference sequence). CDR3 size: 14 residues. Trimming pared 4 bases from V and 5 bases from J, leaving 12 bases between.

This clonotype showed up just a few times. The chain uses TRBV7-8 and TRBJ1-4, with D unresolved. CDR1 and CDR2 from the germline V gene are SGHVS and FQNEAQ. CDR3 length: 15 residues. V lost 7 bases, J lost 6 bases, and 18 bases lay in between. The CDR3 bases are TGTGCCAGCACCCCATGGAGGAGCTCGGATGAAAAACTGTTTTTT. As protein: CASTPWRSSDEKLFF.

This sequence joins TRBV28 and TRBJ2-3; 7 bases are shared with TRBD2. Germline trimming cut 4 bases from V and 1 base from J; bases unmatched to any gene: 5. CDR3 length: 15 amino acids. Germline CDR1 reads MDHEN; CDR2 reads SYDVKM. In DNA form, the CDR3 reads TGTGCCAGCAGTTCCCTAGCGGAGCGCACAGATACGCAGTATTTT. Amino acids: CASSSLAERTDTQYF.

This clonotype has a count of ten or more. This sequence joins TRBV28 and TRBJ2-1, with TRBD2 matching over 8 bases. The CDR3 is 15 residues long. Germline CDR1 reads MDHEN; CDR2 reads SYDVKM. V lost 5 bases and J lost 5; bases outside the gene matches: 8. The CDR3 protein is CASSPPRTSHNEQFF. CDR3 nucleotides: TGTGCCAGCAGTCCCCCCCGGACTAGCCACAATGAGCAGTTCTTC.

This clonotype has more than one count but fewer than ten. This sequence joins TRBV6-1 and TRBJ1-6; maybe TRBD1 (6 bases). The CDR3 consists of 15 residues. Germline V lookup: CDR1 MNHNS, CDR2 SASEGT. V was trimmed by 6 bases and J by 5 bases, leaving 14 bases between them. Here the CDR3 reads CASSTGTRNNSPLHF. The CDR3 nucleotides read TGTGCCAGCAGCACAGGGACCCGAAATAATTCACCCCTCCACTTT.

The gene calls are TRBV12-3 or TRBV12-4 and TRBJ2-4, with D unclear. The CDR3 covers 15 residues. V was clipped by 3 bases and J by 3 bases, with 12 bases between them. CDR3 sequence (DNA): TGTGCCAGCAGTTTCCGTGTCTCCAACAAAAACATTCAGTACTTC. As protein: CASSFRVSNKNIQYF.